The TCR beta chain under discussion was sequenced for a study of response to subunit inactivated influenza vaccine. In regard to this clonotype: Its antigen is currently unknown.

TCRdb processed the RT-PCR reads anew with MiXCR; each CDR3 protein has one entry. The repertoire holds about 520,000 distinct CDR3 sequences, with over 25% as singletons. General study results and limits: With each seasonal influenza vaccination, the authors suggested, few new T cells are recruited.

V shed 1 base and J shed 5 bases, with 15 bases lying between them. Germline loops: CDR1 SGHVS, CDR2 FNYEAQ. This CDR3 comprises 16 residues. This chain uses TRBV7-6 with TRBJ2-1; D call uncertain. Sequenced material: CD4+ T cells sorted from PBMCs, taken roughly 5 days after vaccination. This clonotype originated in a man over 45 who received an inactivated influenza vaccine. This CDR3 reads CASSLVFSSPNNEQFF. Written as DNA, the CDR3 is TGTGCCAGCAGCTTAGTTTTTAGCTCGCCCAACAATGAGCAGTTCTTC. The variable domain in full, completed from reference TRBV7-6 and TRBJ2-1, reads GAGVSQSPRYKVTKRGQDVALRCDPISGHVSLYWYRQALGQGPEFLTYFNYEAQQDKSGLPNDRFSAERPEGSISTLTIQRTEQRDSAMYRCASSLVFSSPNNEQFFGPGTRLTVL.